The 20 T cell receptor beta chains below come from one sample, sequenced in a study of cytomegalovirus exposure and HLA in healthy donors. PCR employed 60 Vbeta and 13 Jbeta primers. Here immunoSEQ multiplex PCR was the method, and the copy in TCRdb shows in-frame clones only, minus some. This repertoire includes just over 150,000 clones. Sequenced: PBMCs. Every receptor here comes from a man aged 30 to 39 in good health and CMV-seronegative.

The chain is built from TRBV2 and TRBJ1-2; TRBD1 agrees at 7 bases. Germline loops: CDR1 SNHLY, CDR2 FYNNEI. CDR3 length equals 13 residues. V was clipped by 7 bases and J by 4 bases; unmatched bases: 6. DNA for the CDR3: TGTGCCAGCACTCCGGGACAGCTCTATGGCTACACCTTC. Translation: CASTPGQLYGYTF. Using reference TRBV2 and TRBJ1-2 for the parts outside the CDR3, the full variable domain is EPEVTQTPSHQVTQMGQEVILRCVPISNHLYFYWYRQILGQKVEFLVSFYNNEISEKSEIFDDQFSVERPDGSNFTLKIRSTKLEDSAMYFCASTPGQLYGYTFGSGTRLTVV.

The chain has TRBV11-3 and TRBJ2-5; 11 bases agree with TRBD2. The end of the DNA fits TRBJ2-7 better, so the J call may be wrong. The CDR3 spans 16 residues. Germline V gene lookup returns CDR1 SGHNT and CDR2 YENEEA. CDR3 in amino acids: CASSLGGTSGIYEQYF. The CDR3 DNA follows: TGTGCCAGCAGCTTAGGAGGGACTAGCGGAATTTACGAGCAGTACTTC.

The rearrangement joins TRBV7-8 to TRBJ1-5; possibly TRBD1 for D (6 bases). This CDR3 has 14 amino acids. V dropped 3 bases and J dropped 2 bases, with 8 bases sitting between them. Germline V gives CDR1 SGHVS, CDR2 FQNEAQ. The CDR3: CASSLGAGNQPQHF. The DNA for the CDR3 is TGTGCCAGCAGCTTGGGGGCAGGCAATCAGCCCCAGCATTTT.

The chain links TRBV5-1 to TRBJ2-5, with a tentative D call TRBD2 (6 bases). Trimming cost V 0 bases and J 2 bases, with 14 bases left between them. CDR1 is SGHRS, CDR2 YFSETQ, per germline. The CDR3 totals 16 residues. CDR3 amino acids: CASSLAASVKQETQYF. The CDR3 DNA is TGCGCCAGCAGCTTGGCGGCTAGCGTGAAACAAGAGACCCAGTACTTC.

Comments on this clone: One end of the junction does not line up with germline, which may come from a read error. The chain carries TRBV5-1 and TRBJ2-1; 11 bases line up with TRBD2. Germline-derived CDR1 and CDR2 are SGHRS and YFSETQ. The CDR3 runs to 16 residues. CDR3 region: CASSFFGTSGYNGQFF. The CDR3 DNA follows: TGCGCCAGCAGCTTTTTCGGGACTAGCGGTTACAATGGGCAGTTCTTC.

The chain links TRBV7-3 to TRBJ2-5; 7 bases match TRBD2. This CDR3 region has 14 residues. The trim removed 8 bases at V and 0 bases at J, leaving 6 bases unmatched. The germline V gene encodes CDR1 SGHTA and CDR2 FQGTGA. The CDR3 here is CASATGTNQETQYF. CDR3 DNA sequence: TGTGCCAGCGCCACTGGGACTAACCAAGAGACCCAGTACTTC.

This rearrangement joins TRBV19 to TRBJ1-5, with D maybe TRBD1 (5 bases). Germline CDR1 and CDR2: LNHDA and SQIVND (reference sequence). The V gene lost 3 bases and the J gene lost 7 bases, with 10 bases spanning the gap. The CDR3 length is 13 residues. The CDR3 loop is CASSIAGGQPQHF. CDR3 sequence (DNA): TGTGCCAGTAGTATCGCCGGGGGGCAGCCCCAGCATTTT.

The gene calls are TRBV28 and TRBJ1-2; the D is unclear. V lost 7 bases to trimming and J lost 0 bases, with 15 bases between them. This CDR3 contains 15 residues. Per germline, CDR1 MDHEN and CDR2 SYDVKM. The CDR3 region has the DNA TGTGCCAGCACGTCCGGGGATAGGTCTAACTATGGCTACACCTTC. Its protein is CASTSGDRSNYGYTF.

The chain recombines TRBV4-2 with TRBJ2-1; 7 nucleotides agree with TRBD1. The V gene's germline CDR1 is LGHNA and CDR2 YNFKEQ. The CDR3 totals 16 residues. Unmatched junction bases numbered 10, after V lost 8 bases and J lost 0 bases. The CDR3 sequence: CASARTGESSYNEQFF. CDR3 nucleotides: TGTGCCAGCGCCCGAACAGGGGAGAGCTCCTACAATGAGCAGTTCTTC.

This sequence joins TRBV6-1 and TRBJ1-2; 7 bases map to TRBD1. CDR1 MNHNS and CDR2 SASEGT come from the germline V gene. CDR3 length equals 14 residues. V dropped 6 bases and J dropped 7; count of bases not matched to a gene: 11. CDR3 residues: CASRSPGQRPGYTF. CDR3 coding DNA: TGTGCCAGCAGATCCCCGGGACAGAGACCTGGCTACACCTTC.

The chain recombines TRBV21-1 with TRBJ2-2; TRBD2 is taken as the D call from the table, unchecked against the DNA. TRBV21-1 has pseudogene status. The CDR3 runs to 18 residues. The CDR3 DNA follows: TGTGCCAGCAGCAAAGCAGTCGGAGTTCCCTACGGCACCGGGGAGCTGTTTTTT. Residues: CASSKAVGVPYGTGELFF.

This chain uses TRBV19 with TRBJ1-3; 7 nucleotides agree with TRBD1. This CDR3 region has 16 residues. The V segment lost 5 bases and the J segment 0 bases; nucleotides outside the gene matches: 7. Per the germline V gene, CDR1 is LNHDA and CDR2 is SQIVND (reference sequence). The CDR3 DNA sequence: TGTGCCAGTAGTGAACGACAGGGTCACTCTGGAAACACCATATATTTT. This gives the protein CASSERQGHSGNTIYF. Complete variable domain (other parts from reference TRBV19 and TRBJ1-3): DGGITQSPKYLFRKEGQNVTLSCEQNLNHDAMYWYRQDPGQGLRLIYYSQIVNDFQKGDIAEGYSVSREKKESFPLTVTSAQKNPTAFYLCASSERQGHSGNTIYFGEGSWLTVV.

The chain has TRBV14 and TRBJ1-3; D might be TRBD1 (5 bases). V lost 3 bases, J lost 0 bases, and 6 bases lay in between. The CDR3 sequence is 14 residues long. In germline, CDR1 is SGHDN, CDR2 FVKESK. The CDR3 region has the DNA TGTGCCAGCAGCCACGGGGGCTCTGGAAACACCATATATTTT. It specifies CASSHGGSGNTIYF.

The chain couples TRBV7-9 to TRBJ2-6, with 9 bases aligning to TRBD1. CDR3 length equals 18 residues. Germline lookup yields CDR1 SEHNR and CDR2 FQNEAQ (reference sequence). V dropped 0 bases and J dropped 1; count of bases not matched to a gene: 4. The CDR3 reads CASSLARTGVSGANVLTF. The CDR3 DNA reads as TGTGCCAGCAGCTTAGCTAGGACAGGGGTATCTGGGGCCAACGTCCTGACTTTC.

V gene TRBV28 combines with J gene TRBJ1-2; D unclear. V was trimmed by 4 bases and J by 4 bases, leaving 16 bases between them. The CDR3 covers 15 residues. Germline CDR1 MDHEN, CDR2 SYDVKM. CDR3 amino acids: CASSSPSQAGYGYTF. Here the CDR3 DNA reads TGTGCCAGCAGTTCCCCCTCCCAAGCGGGCTATGGCTACACCTTC.

This rearrangement joins TRBV7-9 to TRBJ2-5; D may be TRBD1 (5 bases). The J call could be wrong; TRBJ2-7 is a better fit for the DNA end. The germline gives CDR1 SEHNR, CDR2 FQNEAQ (reference sequence). The CDR3 contains 14 residues. CDR3 sequence: CASSFRPQGYEQYF. CDR3 DNA: TGTGCCAGCAGCTTCCGGCCGCAGGGCTACGAGCAGTACTTC.

The rearrangement uses TRBV11-2 and TRBJ2-3, with D perhaps matching TRBD2 (5 bases). This CDR3 has 17 amino acids. From germline, CDR1 is SGHAT and CDR2 FQNNGV. The germline V and J ends were trimmed by 0 bases and 2 bases, with 15 bases remaining between them. The CDR3 DNA sequence: TGTGCCAGCAGCTTAGACGTGAGCGGCCCCTTCACAGATACGCAGTATTTT. It yields the protein CASSLDVSGPFTDTQYF.

J is TRBJ1-6 and V is TRBV4-3; TRBD1 matches at 8 bases. The CDR3 covers 13 residues. Germline lookup yields CDR1 LGHNA and CDR2 YSLEER. Germline trimming cut 5 bases from V and 8 bases from J; bases unmatched to any gene: 2. The CDR3 DNA reads TGCGCCAGCAGCGACAGGGGAGATTCACCCCTCCACTTT. Its protein product is CASSDRGDSPLHF.

The chain employs TRBV7-3 and TRBJ2-5; D gene uncertain. CDR1 is SGHTA and CDR2 is FQGTGA in the germline V gene. The CDR3 is made up of 13 amino acids. The V end was cut by 5 bases, the J end by 5 bases, with 12 bases between. Here the CDR3 reads CASSPARSETQYF. The CDR3 DNA follows: TGTGCCAGCAGCCCGGCGCGGAGCGAGACCCAGTACTTC.

The V gene is TRBV5-1, the J gene TRBJ2-7, with 7 positions matching TRBD1. CDR1 is SGHRS, CDR2 YFSETQ, per germline. This CDR3 is built from 14 residues. Unmatched junction bases numbered 3, after V lost 1 base and J lost 2 bases. CDR3 sequence (DNA): TGCGCCAGCAGCTTGACGGGACAGACCTACGAGCAGTACTTC. This gives the protein CASSLTGQTYEQYF.